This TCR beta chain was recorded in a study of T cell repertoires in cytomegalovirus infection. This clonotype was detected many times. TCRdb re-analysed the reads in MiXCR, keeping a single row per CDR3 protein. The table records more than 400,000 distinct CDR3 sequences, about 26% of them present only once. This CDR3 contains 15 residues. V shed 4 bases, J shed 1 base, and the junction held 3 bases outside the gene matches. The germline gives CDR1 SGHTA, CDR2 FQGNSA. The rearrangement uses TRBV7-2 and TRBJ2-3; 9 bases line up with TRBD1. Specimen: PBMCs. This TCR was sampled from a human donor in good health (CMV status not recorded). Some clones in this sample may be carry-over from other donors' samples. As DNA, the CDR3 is TGTGCCAGCAGCTGGGGACAGGGCGGCACAGATACGCAGTATTTT. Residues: CASSWGQGGTDTQYF. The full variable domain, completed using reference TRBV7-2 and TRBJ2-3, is GAGVSQSPSNKVTEKGKDVELRCDPISGHTALYWYRQSLGQGLEFLIYFQGNSAPDKSGLPSDRFSAERTGGSVSTLTIQRTQQEDSAVYLCASSWGQGGTDTQYFGPGTRLTVL.